Here is one T cell receptor beta chain with its context. The antigen is unknown. RNA transcripts yielded amplified TCR beta CDR3 regions. TCR CDR3 underwent first-round RT-PCR with the HTBI primer set. Each CDR3 protein gets one entry after TCRdb re-called the multiplex PCR reads with MiXCR. Here the sample spans about 360,000 distinct CDR3 sequences, 13% being singletons. The data were taken from a study of T cells in Graves' hyperthyroidism and ophthalmopathy. The study's findings and limits: The model predicted ophthalmopathy a median around six months before onset. Most thyroid clonotypes expanded above 0.001 were also detected in blood.

Looked up from germline, CDR1 is MNHEY and CDR2 is SVGEGT. The CDR3 has 15 amino acids. V dropped 3 bases and J dropped 8; count of bases not matched to a gene: 9. The chain joins TRBV6-2 or TRBV6-3 to TRBJ2-1; 8 positions match TRBD2. The material sequenced was blood. This clonotype was sampled from a woman in her late teens or twenties with Graves' hyperthyroidism. In DNA form, the CDR3 reads TGTGCCAGCAGTTATCCTCGCGGGAGGCTCCATGAGCAGTTCTTC. Its translation: CASSYPRGRLHEQFF.